This T cell receptor beta chain appears in the sequencing data of a study of shared clonotypes between healthy human individuals. Sequencing was performed with immunoSEQ multiplex PCR; in TCRdb, only in-frame clones are kept and a portion is missing. Here the sample spans around 1.6 million clones, 95% to 99% being singletons. Everyone who donated was a Caucasian adult who lived in Nashville, Tennessee. A split of CD4+ cells into CD45RA+ naive and CD45RA-negative memory subsets was performed. The length of the CDR3 is 13 residues. V was shortened by 7 bases and J by 4 bases, with 15 bases between the two germline ends. Per the germline V gene, CDR1 is SQVTM and CDR2 is ANQGSEA.

The sequenced sample consisted of naive CD4+ T cells sorted from blood. Stated subset: CD45RA+ positively selected. This clonotype originated in a man aged 25-45 years in good health. This chain joins TRBV29-1 and TRBJ2-3; the D is unclear. The CDR3, as DNA: TGCAGCGAATCCATGAAACCCCCAGATACGCAGTATTTT. Its translation is CSESMKPPDTQYF.